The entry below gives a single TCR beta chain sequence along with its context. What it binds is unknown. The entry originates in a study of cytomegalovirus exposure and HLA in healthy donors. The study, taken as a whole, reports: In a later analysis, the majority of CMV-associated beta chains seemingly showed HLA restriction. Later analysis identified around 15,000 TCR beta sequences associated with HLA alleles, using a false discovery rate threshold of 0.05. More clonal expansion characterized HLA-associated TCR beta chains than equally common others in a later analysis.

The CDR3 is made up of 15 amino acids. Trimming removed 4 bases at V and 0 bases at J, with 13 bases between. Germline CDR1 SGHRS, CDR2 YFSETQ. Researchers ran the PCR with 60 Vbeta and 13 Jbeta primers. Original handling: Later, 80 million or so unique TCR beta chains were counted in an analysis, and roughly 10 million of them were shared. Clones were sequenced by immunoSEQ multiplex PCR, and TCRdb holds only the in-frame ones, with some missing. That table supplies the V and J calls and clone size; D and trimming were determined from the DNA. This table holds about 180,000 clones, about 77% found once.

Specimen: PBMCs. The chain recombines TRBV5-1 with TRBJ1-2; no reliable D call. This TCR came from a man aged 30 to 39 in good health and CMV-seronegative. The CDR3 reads CASSPYLTANYGYTF. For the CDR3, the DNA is TGCGCCAGCAGCCCCTACCTAACCGCTAACTATGGCTACACCTTC.